Shown below are 25 T cell receptor beta chains from a single sample sequenced in a study of Tregs in tolerant kidney transplant recipients. The data were produced by immunoSEQ multiplex PCR, yet TCRdb's version contains in-frame clones alone and is incomplete. Among approximately 4,200 clones listed, 80% to 90% were seen once. Here the sequenced sample was Tregs from blood, taken before the transplant. Every receptor here comes from a human donor who received a combined kidney and bone marrow transplant.

The gene calls are TRBV27 and TRBJ1-4; no reliable D call. This CDR3 is 12 amino acids long. Per the germline V gene, CDR1 is MNHEY and CDR2 is SMNVEV (reference sequence). The ends were cut back, 5 bases at V and 8 bases at J, with 9 bases in the middle. CDR3 bases: TGTGCCAGCAGTCCCCTAGGCGAAAAACTGTTTTTT. This codes for CASSPLGEKLFF.

The chain has TRBV19 and TRBJ2-1, with D perhaps matching TRBD1 (6 bases). Germline V gene sequence: CDR1 LNHDA, CDR2 SQIVND (reference sequence). The V end was cut by 1 base, the J end by 8 bases, with 15 bases between. The CDR3 contains 15 residues. The chain's CDR3 is CASSIVVRGSDEQFF. CDR3 DNA: TGTGCCAGTAGTATAGTTGTGAGGGGGAGCGATGAGCAGTTCTTC.

The chain has TRBV9 and TRBJ1-2; a weak D match, TRBD1 (5 bases). V lost 0 bases, J lost 4 bases, and 16 bases lay in between. CDR3 size: 16 residues. Germline lookup yields CDR1 SGDLS and CDR2 YYNGEE. The CDR3 region has the DNA TGTGCCAGCAGCGTAGGCGATCCCCCGGGACTCTATGGCTACACCTTC. This gives the protein CASSVGDPPGLYGYTF.

The rearrangement links TRBV4-1 to TRBJ2-7; D gene unclear. Germline V gene sequence: CDR1 MGHRA, CDR2 YSYEKL. The CDR3 spans 17 residues. The V end was cut by 5 bases, the J end by 0 bases, with 20 bases between. CDR3: CASSTPTDKANSYEQYF. CDR3 in DNA: TGCGCCAGCAGCACCCCGACCGACAAGGCTAACTCCTACGAGCAGTACTTC.

The rearrangement joins TRBV4-2 to TRBJ1-4; a weak D match, TRBD1 (6 bases). This CDR3 has 14 residues. Germline loops: CDR1 LGHNA, CDR2 YNFKEQ. The V end was cut by 4 bases, the J end by 8 bases, with 14 bases between. The CDR3 DNA reads as TGTGCCAGCAGCCCGACGACAGGCGGAGAAAAACTGTTTTTT. This gives the protein CASSPTTGGEKLFF.

CDR3: CATSRGSSGANVLTF. For the CDR3, the DNA is TGTGCCACCAGCAGAGGGAGCTCTGGGGCCAACGTCCTGACTTTC. The genes are TRBV15 and TRBJ2-6; no reliable D call. From germline, CDR1 is LNHNV and CDR2 YYDKDF (reference sequence). The CDR3 is made up of 15 amino acids. V was shortened by 1 base and J by 0 bases, with 4 bases between the two germline ends.

The chain recombines TRBV4-2 with TRBJ1-4; no definite D call. Germline V lookup: CDR1 LGHNA, CDR2 YNFKEQ. The CDR3 contains 15 residues. Trimming removed 0 bases from V and 6 bases from J, with 11 bases in between. The CDR3 loop reads CASSQDFFQDEKLFF. As DNA, the CDR3 is TGTGCCAGCAGCCAAGATTTTTTTCAGGATGAAAAACTGTTTTTT.

V is TRBV6-6 and J is TRBJ1-3; 11 nucleotides align to TRBD1. The germline V gene has CDR1 MNHNY and CDR2 SVGAGI (reference sequence). After removal of 8 bases from V and 3 bases from J, the junction contained 3 bases not matched to a gene. CDR3 length equals 14 residues. Here the CDR3 DNA reads TGTGCCAGCCGGACAGGGGGCTATGGAAACACCATATATTTT. It specifies CASRTGGYGNTIYF.

The chain employs TRBV19 and TRBJ2-5; D possibly corresponds to TRBD1 (6 bases). The CDR3 is 16 amino acids. Germline V gene sequence: CDR1 LNHDA, CDR2 SQIVND (reference sequence). The germline V and J ends were trimmed by 3 bases and 2 bases, with 16 bases remaining between them. CDR3 nucleotides: TGTGCCAGTAGTATCCTTGCTTGGGGGCGGCAAGAGACCCAGTACTTC. Protein: CASSILAWGRQETQYF.

The genes are TRBV6-6 and TRBJ2-5, with 7 bases aligning to TRBD1. Germline CDR1 reads MNHNY; CDR2 reads SVGAGI (reference sequence). The CDR3 runs to 14 residues. V gave up 5 bases and J gave up 4 bases; unmatched junction bases: 7. CDR3 amino acids: CASSLQGNGETQYF. CDR3 DNA: TGTGCCAGCAGTCTACAGGGGAATGGAGAGACCCAGTACTTC.

The gene calls are TRBV9 and TRBJ2-1; 15 nucleotides align to TRBD2. Losses at the gene ends were 2 bases for V and 1 base for J; bases not matched to a gene: 7. The germline CDR1 and CDR2 sequences are SGDLS and YYNGEE. The CDR3 consists of 19 residues. The CDR3 DNA reads as TGTGCCAGCAGCGTCGGACTAGCGGGAGGGCCACCGTCCTACAATGAGCAGTTCTTC. It codes for CASSVGLAGGPPSYNEQFF.

This chain links TRBV27 with TRBJ2-5, with TRBD1 matching over 7 bases. This CDR3 spans 14 amino acids. The junction had 2 bases not matched to a gene; V was cut back by 2 bases and J by 2 bases. The germline V gene encodes CDR1 MNHEY and CDR2 SMNVEV (reference sequence). The chain's CDR3 is CASSLLGQQETQYF. The CDR3, as DNA: TGTGCCAGCAGTTTACTGGGACAGCAAGAGACCCAGTACTTC.

In its sample, this clone was seen once. The chain is built from TRBV28 and TRBJ2-3, with 13 nucleotides matching TRBD2. This CDR3 region has 15 residues. Germline V lookup: CDR1 MDHEN, CDR2 SYDVKM. The V gene end was trimmed by 8 bases and the J gene end by 6 bases; junction bases not matched to a gene: 8. The chain's CDR3 is CASADTSGRADTQYF. CDR3 coding DNA: TGTGCCAGCGCCGATACTAGCGGGAGGGCGGATACGCAGTATTTT.

This sequence joins TRBV6-1 and TRBJ1-2; D unresolved. The CDR3 is made up of 12 amino acids. Germline CDR1 reads MNHNS; CDR2 reads SASEGT. Trimming removed 2 bases at V and 5 bases at J, with 6 bases between. As DNA, the CDR3 is TGTGCCAGCAGTGAACAACTTTATGGCTACACCTTC. Residues: CASSEQLYGYTF.

The chain joins TRBV6-5 to TRBJ2-1; 9 nucleotides align to TRBD1. CDR1 and CDR2 (germline): MNHEY, SVGAGI. The CDR3 runs 14 residues. J was trimmed by 6 bases and V by 2 bases; bases with no gene match: 2. DNA of the CDR3: TGTGCCAGCAGTTACCAGACAGGGGGCAATGAGCAGTTCTTC. Translated: CASSYQTGGNEQFF.

V is TRBV2 and J is TRBJ2-2; possible D gene TRBD1, 5 bases. The ends were cut back, 4 bases at V and 1 base at J, with 7 bases in the middle. The CDR3 runs to 14 residues. The germline gives CDR1 SNHLY, CDR2 FYNNEI. The CDR3 loop is CASSATGNTGELFF. The DNA of the CDR3 is TGTGCCAGCAGTGCCACAGGGAACACCGGGGAGCTGTTTTTT.

This sequence joins TRBV18 and TRBJ1-2, with D hard to call. The CDR3 covers 15 residues. The germline gives CDR1 KGHSH, CDR2 LQKENI. Trimming pared 6 bases from V and 1 base from J, leaving 15 bases between. CDR3 amino acids: CASSPNRGDNYGYTF. DNA for the CDR3: TGTGCCAGCTCCCCAAACCGCGGGGATAACTATGGCTACACCTTC. The full variable domain, its missing parts supplied by reference TRBV18 and TRBJ1-2, is NAGVMQNPRHLVRRRGQEARLRCSPMKGHSHVYWYRQLPEEGLKFMVYLQKENIIDESGMPKERFSAEFPKEGPSILRIQQVVRGDSAAYFCASSPNRGDNYGYTFGSGTRLTVV.

The chain recombines TRBV28 with TRBJ2-7; 12 nucleotides line up with TRBD2. After removal of 5 bases from V and 1 base from J, the junction contained 3 bases not matched to a gene. CDR1 is MDHEN and CDR2 is SYDVKM in the germline V gene. The length of the CDR3 is 15 residues. The CDR3 sequence is CASSPSGRGSYEQYF. The CDR3 DNA reads TGTGCCAGCAGTCCTAGCGGGAGGGGATCCTACGAGCAGTACTTC.

This clone appeared a single time. The chain links TRBV7-2 to TRBJ2-4; 10 bases fit TRBD1. CDR1 is SGHTA and CDR2 is FQGNSA in the germline V gene. Unmatched junction bases numbered 8, after V lost 4 bases and J lost 2 bases. The CDR3 length is 17 residues. Written as DNA, the CDR3 is TGTGCCAGCAGCTCCCCGGGACAGGGGTGGTCCAAAAACATTCAGTACTTC. This encodes CASSSPGQGWSKNIQYF.

This chain uses TRBV27 with TRBJ2-1; 8 nucleotides line up with TRBD2. Per the germline V gene, CDR1 is MNHEY and CDR2 is SMNVEV (reference sequence). With V trimmed by 6 bases and J by 4 bases, 8 bases remained unmatched. CDR3 size: 15 residues. This chain's CDR3 is CASSPTSGAYNEQFF. For the CDR3, the DNA is TGTGCCAGCAGCCCTACTAGCGGAGCGTACAATGAGCAGTTCTTC.

The chain carries TRBV11-2 and TRBJ1-1; D remains unclear. CDR1 is SGHAT, CDR2 FQNNGV, per germline. The CDR3 has 14 amino acids. The V end was cut by 6 bases, the J end by 4 bases, with 15 bases between. Written as DNA, the CDR3 is TGTGCCAGCAGACCTCGTCGGGCGGGCACTGAAGCTTTCTTT. It translates to CASRPRRAGTEAFF. The full variable domain, in which reference TRBV11-2 and TRBJ1-1 provide the parts outside the CDR3, is EAGVAQSPRYKIIEKRQSVAFWCNPISGHATLYWYQQILGQGPKLLIQFQNNGVVDDSQLPKDRFSAERLKGVDSTLKIQPAKLEDSAVYLCASRPRRAGTEAFFGQGTRLTVV.

The genes are TRBV6-5 and TRBJ2-1; D uncertain. The V end lost 2 bases, the J end lost 4 bases, and 6 bases lay between the germline ends. From germline, CDR1 is MNHEY and CDR2 SVGAGI. The CDR3 consists of 13 residues. The CDR3, as DNA: TGTGCCAGCAGTTACGGCCCTTACAATGAGCAGTTCTTC. Encoded protein: CASSYGPYNEQFF.

The V gene is TRBV19, the J gene TRBJ2-7; 8 bases are a match to TRBD1. This CDR3 has 15 residues. J was trimmed by 1 base and V by 6 bases; bases with no gene match: 8. Germline CDR1 is LNHDA and CDR2 is SQIVND (reference sequence). CDR3 DNA: TGTGCCAGTAGCCTCAGGACAGGGCGTTCCTACGAGCAGTACTTC. Amino acids: CASSLRTGRSYEQYF.

The chain has TRBV7-3 and TRBJ2-3; D is perhaps TRBD2 (5 bases). The CDR3 sequence is 15 residues long. The germline V gene has CDR1 SGHTA and CDR2 FQGTGA. V shed 0 bases and J shed 4 bases, with 11 bases lying between them. CDR3 loop: CASSLTVGAPDTQYF. CDR3 nucleotide sequence: TGTGCCAGCAGCTTAACCGTGGGAGCTCCAGATACGCAGTATTTT.

V usage is TRBV18 and J usage is TRBJ1-2; no firm D call. This CDR3 is 15 amino acids long. Looked up from germline, CDR1 is KGHSH and CDR2 is LQKENI. Trimming took off 3 bases at V and 6 bases at J, with 17 bases between the two ends. CDR3 loop: CASSPAPEKWNGYTF. The CDR3 region has the DNA TGTGCCAGCTCACCGGCCCCGGAGAAATGGAATGGCTACACCTTC. The full variable domain, with the rest looked up from reference TRBV18 and TRBJ1-2, is NAGVMQNPRHLVRRRGQEARLRCSPMKGHSHVYWYRQLPEEGLKFMVYLQKENIIDESGMPKERFSAEFPKEGPSILRIQQVVRGDSAAYFCASSPAPEKWNGYTFGSGTRLTVV.